One sample yielded the 24 T cell receptor beta chains listed below, sequenced in a study of T cell responses to AZD1222 COVID-19 vaccine. Clones were sequenced by immunoSEQ multiplex PCR, and TCRdb holds only the in-frame ones, with some missing. The sample gives 100,000 to 150,000 clones, more than 70% of which show up once; 3.5% to 4.5% is in the top ten. The input for sequencing was peripheral blood, taken 28 days after the second AZD1222 dose. These receptors were obtained from an adult who received the AZD1222 COVID-19 vaccine.

The chain's CDR3 is CASRGRPEGGELFF. DNA for the CDR3: TGTGCCAGCAGGGGGAGACCCGAAGGCGGGGAGCTGTTTTTT. The chain carries TRBV2 and TRBJ2-2, with D possibly matching TRBD2 (5 bases). CDR3 length equals 14 residues. Deletions cut 6 bases from V and 7 bases from J, with 15 bases between. Per the germline V gene, CDR1 is SNHLY and CDR2 is FYNNEI.

The chain joins TRBV19 to TRBJ2-1, with 14 bases matching TRBD2. V was pared by 3 bases and J by 6 bases, with 7 bases of the junction left unmatched. The CDR3 extends over 17 amino acids. Germline V gene data show CDR1 as LNHDA and CDR2 as SQIVND (reference sequence). As DNA, the CDR3 is TGTGCCAGTAGTATTAAGGGACTAGCGGGGGAGAGCAATGAGCAGTTCTTC. Its protein product is CASSIKGLAGESNEQFF.

Turning to this clone: The same CDR3 can be traced to other DNA sequences in this sample. The chain recombines TRBV28 with TRBJ1-5; TRBD1 matches 9 bases. The V segment lost 3 bases and the J segment 6 bases; nucleotides outside the gene matches: 3. Germline lookup yields CDR1 MDHEN and CDR2 SYDVKM. The CDR3 runs 14 residues. This CDR3 is CASSLGQGSQPQHF. CDR3 nucleotides: TGTGCCAGCAGTTTGGGACAGGGAAGTCAGCCCCAGCATTTT.

The J gene is TRBJ2-3, the V gene TRBV7-9; D possibly matches TRBD1 or TRBD2 (7 bases each). Germline loops: CDR1 SEHNR, CDR2 FQNEAQ (reference sequence). The CDR3 length is 15 residues. The germline V and J ends were trimmed by 2 bases and 6 bases, with 15 bases remaining between them. The CDR3 protein is CASSLPRGRADTQYF. The CDR3 DNA reads as TGTGCCAGCAGCTTACCCAGGGGGAGGGCCGATACGCAGTATTTT.

The chain recombines TRBV30 with TRBJ2-7; D gene unclear. The V end was cut by 3 bases, the J end by 1 base, with 13 bases between. Germline CDR1 reads GTSNPN; CDR2 reads SVGIG (reference sequence). The CDR3 has 14 amino acids. The CDR3 protein is CAWRRADLSYEQYF. The CDR3 DNA sequence: TGTGCCTGGAGGCGAGCTGACCTATCCTACGAGCAGTACTTC.

The genes are TRBV10-3 and TRBJ1-6; 7 bases map to TRBD1. V gave up 8 bases and J gave up 8 bases; unmatched junction bases: 6. This CDR3 has 13 residues. Germline V gives CDR1 ENHRY, CDR2 SYGVKD. This CDR3 is CAIGGQRDSPLHF. The DNA of the CDR3 is TGTGCCATCGGGGGACAGCGAGATTCACCCCTCCACTTT.

The rearrangement joins TRBV2 to TRBJ1-2; 7 bases agree with TRBD1. This CDR3 contains 14 residues. Trimming at V came to 3 bases and at J to 8 bases, leaving 9 bases not matched to a gene. CDR1 is SNHLY, CDR2 FYNNEI, per germline. The CDR3 nucleotides read TGTGCCAGCAGTGATCGACAGGGTGGCACGGGCTACACCTTC. The encoded protein is CASSDRQGGTGYTF.

The chain joins TRBV28 to TRBJ2-1; 7 bases are shared with TRBD2. CDR1 MDHEN and CDR2 SYDVKM come from the germline V gene. J gave up 10 bases and V 4 bases, and 10 bases lay outside the gene matches. CDR3 length: 14 residues. CDR3 region: CASSWERRRGEQFF. The CDR3 coding sequence is TGTGCCAGCAGTTGGGAGCGGAGGCGGGGGGAGCAGTTCTTC.

This clone was seen more than once but under ten times. This chain uses TRBV5-1 with TRBJ2-2; 9 bases match TRBD1. V gave up 5 bases and J gave up 3 bases; unmatched junction bases: 8. This CDR3 comprises 16 residues. Germline CDR1 and CDR2: SGHRS and YFSETQ. CDR3 region: CASSQGTGMYTGELFF. Here the CDR3 DNA reads TGCGCCAGCAGTCAGGGGACAGGGATGTACACCGGGGAGCTGTTTTTT. The whole variable domain, remainder taken from reference TRBV5-1 and TRBJ2-2, is KAGVTQTPRYLIKTRGQQVTLSCSPISGHRSVSWYQQTPGQGLQFLFEYFSETQRNKGNFPGRFSGRQFSNSRSEMNVSTLELGDSALYLCASSQGTGMYTGELFFGEGSRLTVL.

This chain connects TRBV6-4 to TRBJ2-7; D unclear. Trimming removed 5 bases from V and 0 bases from J, with 14 bases in between. Germline CDR1 is MRHNA and CDR2 is SNTAGT. The CDR3 loop spans 15 amino acids. CDR3 coding DNA: TGTGCCAGCAGTCCATCGCTTGCTAGCTCCTACGAGCAGTACTTC. Protein: CASSPSLASSYEQYF.

The chain combines TRBV3-1 (or the pseudogene TRBV3-2) with TRBJ1-6; D gene ambiguous. The CDR3 has 16 amino acids. Germline CDR1 is LGHDT and CDR2 is YNNKEL (reference sequence). V was clipped by 7 bases and J by 9 bases, with 22 bases between them. CDR3 sequence (DNA): TGTGCCAGCACCCGCACGGTAAGCCTCCCGGGTTCACCCCTCCACTTT. Translating gives CASTRTVSLPGSPLHF.

Here the CDR3 reads CASSQVPGANQPQHF. The CDR3, as DNA: TGTGCCAGCAGCCAAGTGCCCGGGGCAAATCAGCCCCAGCATTTT. This chain links TRBV3-1 (or the pseudogene TRBV3-2) with TRBJ1-5, with a possible D match to TRBD1 (5 bases). V was cut by 1 base and J by 4 bases, with 11 bases left in between. This CDR3 region has 15 residues. From germline, CDR1 is LGHDT and CDR2 YNNKEL (reference sequence).

The rearrangement links TRBV7-9 to TRBJ1-3; D gene uncertain. Germline V gene data show CDR1 as SEHNR and CDR2 as FQNEAQ (reference sequence). Trimming left V 2 bases short and J 1 base short, with 0 bases between. The CDR3 sequence is 12 residues long. The CDR3 coding sequence is TGTGCCAGCAGCTTATCTGGAAACACCATATATTTT. This gives the protein CASSLSGNTIYF.

J is TRBJ2-3 and V is TRBV6-5, with 9 bases identical to TRBD1. The germline gives CDR1 MNHEY, CDR2 SVGAGI. The CDR3 consists of 14 residues. The V and J ends lost 6 bases and 4 bases, in that order; junction bases with no gene match: 5. The CDR3 DNA sequence: TGTGCCAGCAGATCGGGACAGGGATCAGATACGCAGTATTTT. Protein sequence: CASRSGQGSDTQYF.

This clone occurred many times. The chain uses TRBV5-4 and TRBJ1-6, with 7 bases identical to TRBD1. There are 15 residues in the CDR3. Germline V gene lookup returns CDR1 SGHNT and CDR2 YYREEE (reference sequence). V lost 4 bases, J lost 7 bases, and 8 bases stayed unmatched. In DNA, the CDR3 is TGTGCCAGCAGCCCAGAACCCAGGGGGAATTCACCCCTCCACTTT. Its protein product is CASSPEPRGNSPLHF.

This sequence joins TRBV7-2 and TRBJ1-4, with D hard to call. This CDR3 region has 16 residues. V was shortened by 0 bases and J by 8 bases, with 16 bases between the two germline ends. Per germline, CDR1 SGHTA and CDR2 FQGNSA. The CDR3 loop is CASSLALGGRYEKLFF. DNA for the CDR3: TGTGCCAGCAGCTTAGCGCTCGGCGGCCGATACGAAAAACTGTTTTTT.

This chain links TRBV7-9 with TRBJ1-5; 8 nucleotides align to TRBD1. The CDR3 length is 13 residues. Germline V gene lookup returns CDR1 SEHNR and CDR2 FQNEAQ (reference sequence). With V trimmed by 7 bases and J by 8 bases, 7 bases remained unmatched. CDR3 amino acids: CASTPPGGEPQHF. In DNA, the CDR3 is TGTGCCAGCACCCCCCCAGGGGGCGAGCCCCAGCATTTT.

This rearrangement joins TRBV7-2 to TRBJ1-6; 7 nucleotides match TRBD1. The V gene end was trimmed by 1 base and the J gene end by 5 bases; junction bases not matched to a gene: 5. Germline V CDR1 and CDR2: SGHTA, FQGNSA. CDR3 length equals 16 residues. DNA for the CDR3: TGTGCCAGCAGCTTAGAAGGCAGGGGGAATAATTCACCCCTCCACTTT. This sequence encodes CASSLEGRGNNSPLHF.

This clone was found once. The chain combines TRBV19 with TRBJ1-1; 7 bases match TRBD1. The J segment lost 0 bases and the V segment lost 6 bases, leaving 16 bases of the junction unmatched. The CDR3 extends over 18 amino acids. Germline V gene sequence: CDR1 LNHDA, CDR2 SQIVND (reference sequence). In nucleotides, the CDR3 is TGTGCCAGTAGCCAGCCGGGACAGTCGTTGGGGATGAACACTGAAGCTTTCTTT. Amino acids: CASSQPGQSLGMNTEAFF. The variable domain in full, completed from reference TRBV19 and TRBJ1-1, reads DGGITQSPKYLFRKEGQNVTLSCEQNLNHDAMYWYRQDPGQGLRLIYYSQIVNDFQKGDIAEGYSVSREKKESFPLTVTSAQKNPTAFYLCASSQPGQSLGMNTEAFFGQGTRLTVV.

This chain joins TRBV28 and TRBJ1-2; TRBD1 is a possible D gene (5 bases). The ends were cut back, 6 bases at V and 4 bases at J, with 24 bases in the middle. Looked up from germline, CDR1 is MDHEN and CDR2 is SYDVKM. This CDR3 has 17 residues. The chain's CDR3 is CASSSGGEGTRIYGYTF. In nucleotides, the CDR3 is TGTGCCAGCAGCTCAGGAGGTGAGGGGACGCGAATCTATGGCTACACCTTC.

V is TRBV6-5 and J is TRBJ2-2, with 8 nucleotides matching TRBD1. The CDR3 sequence is 14 residues long. From germline, CDR1 is MNHEY and CDR2 SVGAGI. V was clipped by 2 bases and J by 10 bases; unmatched bases: 6. This chain's CDR3 is CASSYGQGLAELFF. CDR3 in DNA: TGTGCCAGCAGTTACGGACAGGGATTGGCGGAGCTGTTTTTT.

J is TRBJ1-4 and V is TRBV2; D uncertain. The CDR3 has 17 amino acids. CDR1 SNHLY and CDR2 FYNNEI come from the germline V gene. Trimming removed 7 bases at V and 4 bases at J, with 22 bases between. The CDR3 is CASIIGTGSSDNEKLFF. Here the CDR3 DNA reads TGTGCCAGCATCATAGGTACGGGGTCGAGCGATAATGAAAAACTGTTTTTT.

The J gene is TRBJ2-5, the V gene TRBV28; maybe TRBD2 (5 bases). V was shortened by 6 bases and J by 6 bases, with 14 bases between the two germline ends. The CDR3 runs 13 residues. The V gene's germline CDR1 is MDHEN and CDR2 SYDVKM. The chain's CDR3 is CASRPPGVKTQYF. For the CDR3, the DNA is TGTGCCAGCAGACCCCCCGGGGTAAAGACCCAGTACTTC.

The chain recombines TRBV28 with TRBJ1-2, with D tentatively TRBD1 (6 bases). Trimming removed 8 bases from V and 0 bases from J, with 13 bases in between. The CDR3 covers 14 residues. CDR1 is MDHEN and CDR2 is SYDVKM in the germline V gene. The DNA of the CDR3 is TGTGCCAGCGGGGGGGGCACTTCTAACTATGGCTACACCTTC. This codes for CASGGGTSNYGYTF.